This is a list of T cell receptor beta chains from one sample in a study of graft-versus-host responses after intestinal transplantation. The data were produced by immunoSEQ multiplex PCR, yet TCRdb's version contains in-frame clones alone and is incomplete. The sample holds around 49,000 clones; around 90% are singletons and the top ten take 0.5% to 0.7%. Their recognized antigens are unknown. Sequenced material: unstimulated CD4+ T cells sorted from spleen or lymph node cells, taken before transplant. These receptors all stem from a human donor who was the organ donor for an intestinal transplant. Each CDR3 is given with its conserved first and last residue. The order of the fields is J gene, V gene, D gene, clone size, CDR3 protein, CDR3 DNA. The D gene is left open where the match is weak. The size field is filled for only some rows; it gives once, few, many or a size class.

TRBJ1-1 | TRBV30 | . | . | CAWRRGGMSLRENTEAFF | TGTGCCTGGAGGAGGGGGGGGATGAGTTTGAGAGAGAACACTGAAGCTTTCTTT
TRBJ1-5 | TRBV28 | TRBD1 | . | CASSLSGDRVKFQPQHF | TGTGCCAGCAGTTTATCCGGGGACAGGGTGAAATTTCAGCCCCAGCATTTT
TRBJ2-5 | TRBV6-5 | TRBD1 | . | CASSRTGQETQYF | TGTGCCAGCAGTAGGACAGGGCAAGAGACCCAGTACTTC
TRBJ2-7 | TRBV6-1 | TRBD1 | few | CASRDRGLYEQYF | TGTGCCAGCAGGGACAGGGGGCTGTACGAGCAGTACTTC
TRBJ2-7 | TRBV1 | . | once | CTSSHAGSSGRSYEQYF | TGCACCAGCAGCCATGCGGGCTCTAGCGGGAGGTCCTACGAGCAGTACTTC
TRBJ1-5 | TRBV7-3 | . | . | CASSLIPRGWDSNQPQHF | TGTGCCAGCAGCTTAATCCCCAGGGGTTGGGATAGCAATCAGCCCCAGCATTTT
TRBJ1-1 | TRBV19 | . | . | CASSIIGTEAFF | TGTGCCAGTAGTATAATCGGCACTGAAGCTTTCTTT
TRBJ1-1 | TRBV6-5 | TRBD1 | . | CASSSAGTGGTEAFF | TGTGCCAGCAGCTCGGCCGGGACAGGGGGCACTGAAGCTTTCTTT
TRBJ1-4 | TRBV6-6 | . | few | CASSAPLYRDEKLFF | TGTGCCAGCAGTGCCCCACTCTACAGGGATGAAAAACTGTTTTTT
TRBJ1-3 | TRBV21-1 | . | . | CASSKPGLNSGNTIYF | TGTGCCAGCAGCAAACCCGGACTGAACTCTGGAAACACCATATATTTT
TRBJ1-2 | TRBV20-1 | TRBD1 | . | CSADQDRENTF | TGCAGTGCCGACCAGGACAGGGAAAACACCTTC